This T cell receptor (beta chain) was obtained from a study of blood T cell repertoires in COVID-19. About the study: There were acute and convalescent COVID-19 samples, and they came from the United States, Italy and Spain. From T cells, B-cell-depleted T cells, or PBMCs came the material, which was cDNA or gDNA.

This CDR3 contains 13 residues. The germline gives CDR1 SGHRS, CDR2 YFSETQ. V lost 4 bases to trimming and J lost 6 bases, with 14 bases between them. Per the original methods: Amplification from reference gene primers served as the basis for estimated nucleated cell counts. Data came from immunoSEQ multiplex PCR; TCRdb stores just in-frame clones and leaves some out. D and trimming were read from the DNA, whereas the V and J calls and clone size are those reported in that table. The profile shows about 74,000 clones, approximately 85% of them singletons. The sequencing sample was made of peripheral blood. V gene TRBV5-1 combines with J gene TRBJ2-7; D is unclear. The receptor's source is a man in his 70s with acute or convalescent COVID-19. CDR3 region: CASSAPRGFEQYF. The CDR3 region has the DNA TGCGCCAGCAGCGCACCGCGAGGATTCGAGCAGTACTTC.